These 18 T cell receptor beta chains share one sample of origin, sequenced in a study of T cell repertoires in cytomegalovirus infection. Each CDR3 protein is one row after TCRdb ran MiXCR on the reads. The table shows around 240,000 distinct CDR3 sequences, with 22% occurring only once. The specimen was CD8+ T cells from PBMCs. The origin of the receptors is a human donor in good health (CMV status not recorded). Some clones in this sample may be carry-over from other donors' samples.

CDR3 region: CSVPRGSYGYTF. Written as DNA, the CDR3 is TGCAGCGTCCCCAGGGGGTCCTATGGCTACACCTTC. The J gene is TRBJ1-2, the V gene TRBV29-1; TRBD1 aligns across 7 bases. V shed 6 bases and J 4 bases; nucleotides not matched to a gene: 5. The germline V gene has CDR1 SQVTM and CDR2 ANQGSEA. The CDR3 runs 12 residues.

On this clonotype itself: A junction end diverges from the germline sequence, so it may reflect a read error. The V call is TRBV6-6, the J call TRBJ1-5; D uncertain. This CDR3 is built from 14 residues. The germline gives CDR1 MNHNY, CDR2 SVGAGI (reference sequence). The CDR3 bases are TGTGCCAGCACCCTTAACAATGGCAAACAGCCCCAGCATTTT. It specifies CASTLNNGKQPQHF.

This clonotype was observed a few times. The rearrangement uses TRBV30 and TRBJ1-1; possibly TRBD1 for D (5 bases). Germline V gene lookup returns CDR1 GTSNPN and CDR2 SVGIG (reference sequence). The CDR3 totals 13 residues. Between the trimmed V and J ends, which lost 2 bases and 1 base, there was a span of 8 bases. The CDR3 DNA reads TGTGCCTGGAGTCCTACAGGGAACACTGAAGCTTTCTTT. It yields the protein CAWSPTGNTEAFF.

This clonotype appeared a few times. V gene TRBV6-1 combines with J gene TRBJ2-5; 14 bases fit TRBD2. V was clipped by 7 bases and J by 1 base; unmatched bases: 11. Germline lookup yields CDR1 MNHNS and CDR2 SASEGT. The CDR3 contains 18 residues. The CDR3 region has the DNA TGTGCCAGCACCCCCCTGATAGGGACTAGCGGGGGCCAAGAGACCCAGTACTTC. Translating it yields CASTPLIGTSGGQETQYF.

This clonotype was counted only a few times. The rearrangement uses TRBV11-2 and TRBJ2-5; D is possibly TRBD1 (5 bases). Trimming removed 1 base at V and 2 bases at J, with 8 bases between. This CDR3 contains 14 residues. Per germline, CDR1 SGHAT and CDR2 FQNNGV. DNA for the CDR3: TGTGCCAGCAGCTTAGGCTGGACACAAGAGACCCAGTACTTC. The encoded protein is CASSLGWTQETQYF. Drawing the rest from reference TRBV11-2 and TRBJ2-5, the complete variable domain is EAGVAQSPRYKIIEKRQSVAFWCNPISGHATLYWYQQILGQGPKLLIQFQNNGVVDDSQLPKDRFSAERLKGVDSTLKIQPAKLEDSAVYLCASSLGWTQETQYFGPGTRLLVL.

This clonotype showed up just a few times. This chain joins TRBV2 and TRBJ2-5; 8 bases are a match to TRBD2. The CDR3 is 14 residues long. The V segment lost 4 bases and the J segment 1 base; nucleotides outside the gene matches: 2. In germline, CDR1 is SNHLY, CDR2 FYNNEI. The CDR3 protein is CASSVGGGQETQYF. The CDR3, as DNA: TGTGCCAGCAGTGTCGGGGGGGGCCAAGAGACCCAGTACTTC.

The chain is built from TRBV6-2 or TRBV6-3 and TRBJ2-6; 12 bases are shared with TRBD2. With V trimmed by 5 bases and J by 3 bases, 11 bases remained unmatched. CDR1 and CDR2 from the germline V gene are MNHEY and SVGEGT. The CDR3 has 19 residues. The CDR3 nucleotides read TGTGCCAGCAGTCTCTATCTAGCGGGGGGGCCGCTTGGGGCCAACGTCCTGACTTTC. Translation gives CASSLYLAGGPLGANVLTF.

This sequence joins TRBV7-3 and TRBJ2-7; TRBD1 matches 7 bases. Germline CDR1 is SGHTA and CDR2 is FQGTGA. The CDR3 runs to 15 residues. The V segment lost 4 bases and the J segment 3 bases; nucleotides outside the gene matches: 9. The CDR3 sequence: CASSSQGQTRYEQYF. CDR3 bases: TGTGCCAGCAGCTCGCAGGGACAGACCCGCTACGAGCAGTACTTC.

This clonotype was counted a few times. The V and J genes are TRBV18 and TRBJ2-7; D is possibly TRBD2 (6 bases). Germline CDR1 and CDR2: KGHSH and LQKENI. The CDR3 length is 13 residues. V shed 6 bases and J shed 3 bases, with 12 bases lying between them. The CDR3 bases are TGTGCCAGCTCGCCGGGGGTAGACTACGAGCAGTACTTC. It specifies CASSPGVDYEQYF.

There are many counts of this clonotype. The CDR3 DNA follows: TGTGCCAGCAGCTTAAGTCAGGGAGGCTACAATGAGCAGTTCTTC. It specifies CASSLSQGGYNEQFF. The chain combines TRBV7-6 with TRBJ2-1; D is perhaps TRBD2 (6 bases). This CDR3 is built from 15 residues. Germline values: CDR1 SGHVS, CDR2 FNYEAQ. V gave up 2 bases and J gave up 3 bases, with 11 bases separating them.

Many counts were recorded for this clonotype. The genes are TRBV28 and TRBJ2-3; D call uncertain. Germline V gives CDR1 MDHEN, CDR2 SYDVKM. The CDR3 extends over 13 amino acids. V was shortened by 3 bases and J by 2 bases, with 6 bases between the two germline ends. This chain's CDR3 is CASSFSPTDTQYF. In DNA form, the CDR3 reads TGTGCCAGCAGTTTCTCGCCCACAGATACGCAGTATTTT.

J is TRBJ2-7 and V is TRBV29-1; TRBD1 might be the D (6 bases). The germline CDR1 and CDR2 sequences are SQVTM and ANQGSEA. Trimming took off 0 bases at V and 2 bases at J, with 8 bases between the two ends. The CDR3 runs 13 residues. The CDR3 region has the DNA TGCAGCGTTGAAGACACAGGGACCTACGAGCAGTACTTC. It codes for CSVEDTGTYEQYF.

This clonotype turned up a few times. J is TRBJ2-1 and V is TRBV2; the D gene is possibly TRBD1 (6 bases). CDR3 length: 14 residues. Trimming stripped 6 bases from V and 6 bases from J, with 15 bases between. Germline CDR1 SNHLY, CDR2 FYNNEI. The CDR3 nucleotides read TGTGCCAGCAGCCCGGACAGTTTTTTCAATGAGCAGTTCTTC. Amino acid sequence: CASSPDSFFNEQFF.

This clonotype was seen a handful of times. The chain has TRBV6-5 and TRBJ1-2; D is unresolved. There are 13 residues in the CDR3. Trimming took 2 bases from V and 6 from J, leaving 10 bases between them. Germline V gene data show CDR1 as MNHEY and CDR2 as SVGAGI. CDR3 sequence: CASSYAVGDGYTF. The DNA of the CDR3 is TGTGCCAGCAGTTACGCGGTTGGGGATGGCTACACCTTC.

This clonotype was detected many times. This rearrangement joins TRBV28 to TRBJ2-1; TRBD1 is a possible D gene (6 bases). V gave up 6 bases and J gave up 9 bases, with 12 bases separating them. In germline, CDR1 is MDHEN, CDR2 SYDVKM. CDR3 size: 12 residues. CDR3 in DNA: TGTGCCAGCAGCTTTACAGGGACTGAGCAGTTCTTC. Translating gives CASSFTGTEQFF.

The chain couples TRBV12-3 or TRBV12-4 to TRBJ1-1; D is undetermined. The CDR3 contains 11 residues. With 5 bases removed from V and 11 bases from J, the gap between germline ends came to 12 bases. CDR3 residues: CASSPSVEAFF. The CDR3 DNA sequence: TGTGCCAGCAGTCCCAGCGTGGAGGCTTTCTTT.

The chain joins TRBV29-1 to TRBJ1-1, with D unclear. The CDR3 spans 11 residues. Trimming shortened V by 8 bases and J by 1 base, and 8 bases separated the two germline ends. CDR1 is SQVTM and CDR2 is ANQGSEA in the germline V gene. The CDR3 reads CSLLTNTEAFF. CDR3 bases: TGCAGCTTACTAACGAACACTGAAGCTTTCTTT.

This sequence joins TRBV6-1 and TRBJ2-5, with 10 bases matching TRBD2. CDR3 length: 15 residues. V gave up 1 base and J gave up 4 bases; unmatched junction bases: 3. CDR1 is MNHNS and CDR2 is SASEGT in the germline V gene. The CDR3 sequence is CASSEEAGGPETQYF. In DNA, the CDR3 is TGTGCCAGCAGTGAAGAAGCGGGGGGGCCAGAGACCCAGTACTTC.